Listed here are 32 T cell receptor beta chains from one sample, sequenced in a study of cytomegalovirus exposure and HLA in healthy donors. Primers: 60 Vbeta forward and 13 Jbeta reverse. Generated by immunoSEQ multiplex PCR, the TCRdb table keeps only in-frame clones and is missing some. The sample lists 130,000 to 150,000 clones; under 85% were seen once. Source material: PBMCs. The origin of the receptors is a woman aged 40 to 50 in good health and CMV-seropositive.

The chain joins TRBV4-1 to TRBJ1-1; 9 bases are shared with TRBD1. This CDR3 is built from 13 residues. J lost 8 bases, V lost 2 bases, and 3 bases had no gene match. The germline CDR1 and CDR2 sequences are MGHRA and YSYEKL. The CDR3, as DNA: TGCGCCAGCAGCCAAATTGGGACAGGGGAAGCTTTCTTT. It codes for CASSQIGTGEAFF.

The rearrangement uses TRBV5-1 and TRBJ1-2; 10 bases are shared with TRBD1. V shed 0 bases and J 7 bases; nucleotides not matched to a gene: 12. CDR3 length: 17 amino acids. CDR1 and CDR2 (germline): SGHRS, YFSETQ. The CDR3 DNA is TGCGCCAGCAGCTTGGTCTCTACGACAGGGGGCTTCGGTGGCTACACCTTC. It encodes CASSLVSTTGGFGGYTF.

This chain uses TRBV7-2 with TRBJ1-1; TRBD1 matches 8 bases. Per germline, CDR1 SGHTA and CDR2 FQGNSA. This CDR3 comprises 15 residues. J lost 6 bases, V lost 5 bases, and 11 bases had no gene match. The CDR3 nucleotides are TGTGCCAGCAGCCTCATAGGACAGGGTGGATCTGAAGCTTTCTTT. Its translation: CASSLIGQGGSEAFF.

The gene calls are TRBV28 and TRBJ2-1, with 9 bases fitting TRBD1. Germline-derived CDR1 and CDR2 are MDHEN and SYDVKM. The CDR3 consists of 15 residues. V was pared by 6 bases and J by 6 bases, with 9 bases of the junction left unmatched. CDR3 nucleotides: TGTGCCAGCAGATCCCCCGGGACAGGGTTCAATGAGCAGTTCTTC. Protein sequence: CASRSPGTGFNEQFF.

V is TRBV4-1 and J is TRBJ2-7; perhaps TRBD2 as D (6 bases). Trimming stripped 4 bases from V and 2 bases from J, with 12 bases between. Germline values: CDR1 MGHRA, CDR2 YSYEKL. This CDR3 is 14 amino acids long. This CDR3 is CASSLGEAAYEQYF. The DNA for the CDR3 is TGCGCCAGCAGCCTGGGGGAGGCGGCCTACGAGCAGTACTTC.

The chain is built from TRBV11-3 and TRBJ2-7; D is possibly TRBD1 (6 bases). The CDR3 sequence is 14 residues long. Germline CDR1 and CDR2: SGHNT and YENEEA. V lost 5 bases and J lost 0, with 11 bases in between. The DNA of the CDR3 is TGTGCCAGCAGCCCAGACAGGAGCTCCTACGAGCAGTACTTC. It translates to CASSPDRSSYEQYF.

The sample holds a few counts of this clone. CDR3 amino acids: CASSEIPGGLAGGGTDTQYF. The CDR3 DNA reads as TGTGCCAGCAGTGAAATCCCGGGGGGACTAGCGGGGGGCGGCACAGATACGCAGTATTTT. The chain employs TRBV2 and TRBJ2-3, with 15 bases that match TRBD2. This CDR3 comprises 20 residues. Germline values: CDR1 SNHLY, CDR2 FYNNEI. The V gene end was trimmed by 2 bases and the J gene end by 1 base; junction bases not matched to a gene: 10.

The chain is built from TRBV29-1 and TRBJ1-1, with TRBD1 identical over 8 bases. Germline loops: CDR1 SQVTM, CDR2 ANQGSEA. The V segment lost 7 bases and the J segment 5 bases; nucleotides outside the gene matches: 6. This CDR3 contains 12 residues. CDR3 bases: TGCAGCGGTGACAGGGGAGGGACTGAAGCTTTCTTT. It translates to CSGDRGGTEAFF.

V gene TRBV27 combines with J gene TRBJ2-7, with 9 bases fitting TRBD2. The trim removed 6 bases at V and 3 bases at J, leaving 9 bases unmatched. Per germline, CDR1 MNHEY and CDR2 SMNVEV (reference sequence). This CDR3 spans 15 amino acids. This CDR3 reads CASRLLSSGGYEQYF. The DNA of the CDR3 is TGTGCCAGCAGACTACTAAGTAGCGGGGGCTACGAGCAGTACTTC.

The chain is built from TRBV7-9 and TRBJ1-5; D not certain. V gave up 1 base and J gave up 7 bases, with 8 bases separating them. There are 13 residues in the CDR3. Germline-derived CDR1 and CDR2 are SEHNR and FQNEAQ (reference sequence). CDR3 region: CASSLVGAQPQHF. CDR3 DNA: TGTGCCAGCAGCTTAGTAGGAGCCCAGCCCCAGCATTTT.

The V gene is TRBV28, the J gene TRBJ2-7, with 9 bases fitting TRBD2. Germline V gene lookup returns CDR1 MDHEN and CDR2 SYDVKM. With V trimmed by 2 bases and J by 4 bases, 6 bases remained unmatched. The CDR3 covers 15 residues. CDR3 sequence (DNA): TGTGCCAGCAGTTTAATGAGCGGGGGGCAGTACGAGCAGTACTTC. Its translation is CASSLMSGGQYEQYF.

CDR3 amino acids: CASSGRADYGYTF. CDR3 DNA: TGTGCCAGCAGTGGCAGGGCGGACTATGGCTACACCTTC. The rearrangement joins TRBV2 to TRBJ1-2; weak D call: TRBD1 (5 bases). The CDR3 runs 13 residues. Trimming stripped 4 bases from V and 3 bases from J, with 9 bases between. CDR1 and CDR2 from the germline V gene are SNHLY and FYNNEI.

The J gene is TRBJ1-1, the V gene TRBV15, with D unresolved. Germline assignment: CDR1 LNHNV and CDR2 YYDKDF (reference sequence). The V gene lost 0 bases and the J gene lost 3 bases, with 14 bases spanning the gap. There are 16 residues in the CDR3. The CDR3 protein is CATSREGGRKDTEAFF. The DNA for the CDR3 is TGTGCCACCAGCAGAGAGGGCGGGAGGAAGGACACTGAAGCTTTCTTT.

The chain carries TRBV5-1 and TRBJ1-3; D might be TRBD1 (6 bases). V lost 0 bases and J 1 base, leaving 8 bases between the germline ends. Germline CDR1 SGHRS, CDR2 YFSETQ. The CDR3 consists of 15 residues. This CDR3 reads CASSLAGASGNTIYF. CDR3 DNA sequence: TGCGCCAGCAGCTTGGCAGGGGCTTCTGGAAACACCATATATTTT. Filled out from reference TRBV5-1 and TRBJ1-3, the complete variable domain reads KAGVTQTPRYLIKTRGQQVTLSCSPISGHRSVSWYQQTPGQGLQFLFEYFSETQRNKGNFPGRFSGRQFSNSRSEMNVSTLELGDSALYLCASSLAGASGNTIYFGEGSWLTVV.

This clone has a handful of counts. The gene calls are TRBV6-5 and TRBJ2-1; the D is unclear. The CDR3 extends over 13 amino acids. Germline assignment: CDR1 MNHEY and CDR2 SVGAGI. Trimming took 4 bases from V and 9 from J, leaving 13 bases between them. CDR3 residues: CASSSELVTEQFF. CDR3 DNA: TGTGCCAGCAGTTCCGAACTGGTTACTGAGCAGTTCTTC.

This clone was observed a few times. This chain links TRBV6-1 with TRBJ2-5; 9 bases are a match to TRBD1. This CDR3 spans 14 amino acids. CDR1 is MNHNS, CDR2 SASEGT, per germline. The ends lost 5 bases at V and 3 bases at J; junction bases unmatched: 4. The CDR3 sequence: CASSRQGEEETQYF. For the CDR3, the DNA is TGTGCCAGCAGTCGACAGGGGGAGGAAGAGACCCAGTACTTC.

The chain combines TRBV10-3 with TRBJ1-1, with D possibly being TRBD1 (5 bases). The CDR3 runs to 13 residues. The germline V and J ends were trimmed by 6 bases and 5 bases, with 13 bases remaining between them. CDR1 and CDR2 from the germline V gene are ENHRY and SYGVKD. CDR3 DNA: TGTGCCATCAGCTCAGGGTTGGAGACTGAAGCTTTCTTT. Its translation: CAISSGLETEAFF.

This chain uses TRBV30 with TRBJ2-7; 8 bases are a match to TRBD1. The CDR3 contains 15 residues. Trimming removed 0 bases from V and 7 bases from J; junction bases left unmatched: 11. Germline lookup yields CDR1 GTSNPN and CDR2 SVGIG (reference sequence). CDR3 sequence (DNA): TGTGCCTGGAGTGTAGGGACAGGCTCCCTGGGGGAGCAGTACTTC. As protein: CAWSVGTGSLGEQYF.

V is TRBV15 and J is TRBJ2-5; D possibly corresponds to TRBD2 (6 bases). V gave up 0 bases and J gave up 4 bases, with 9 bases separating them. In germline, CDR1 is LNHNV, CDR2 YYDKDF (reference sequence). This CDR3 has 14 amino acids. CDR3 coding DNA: TGTGCCACCAGCAGAGAAGGGACTCGAGAGACCCAGTACTTC. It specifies CATSREGTRETQYF.

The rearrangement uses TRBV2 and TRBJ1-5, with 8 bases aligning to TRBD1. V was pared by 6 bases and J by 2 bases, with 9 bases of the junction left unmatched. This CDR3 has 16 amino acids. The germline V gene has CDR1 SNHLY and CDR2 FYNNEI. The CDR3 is CASSLWGTGGNQPQHF. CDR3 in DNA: TGTGCCAGCAGCTTGTGGGGGACAGGAGGCAATCAGCCCCAGCATTTT. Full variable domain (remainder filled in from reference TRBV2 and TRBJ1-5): EPEVTQTPSHQVTQMGQEVILRCVPISNHLYFYWYRQILGQKVEFLVSFYNNEISEKSEIFDDQFSVERPDGSNFTLKIRSTKLEDSAMYFCASSLWGTGGNQPQHFGDGTRLSIL.

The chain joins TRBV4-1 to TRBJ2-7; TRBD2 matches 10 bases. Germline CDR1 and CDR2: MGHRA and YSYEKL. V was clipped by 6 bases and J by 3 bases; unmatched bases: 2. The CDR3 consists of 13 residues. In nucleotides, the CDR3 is TGCGCCAGCAGATCTAGCGGGGGCTACGAGCAGTACTTC. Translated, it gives CASRSSGGYEQYF.

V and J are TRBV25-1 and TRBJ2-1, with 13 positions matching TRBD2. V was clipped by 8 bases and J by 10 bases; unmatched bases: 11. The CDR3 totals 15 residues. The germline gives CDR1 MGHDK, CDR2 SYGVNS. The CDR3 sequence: CASDGLAGDGREQFF. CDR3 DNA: TGTGCCAGCGACGGACTAGCGGGGGACGGTCGGGAGCAGTTCTTC.

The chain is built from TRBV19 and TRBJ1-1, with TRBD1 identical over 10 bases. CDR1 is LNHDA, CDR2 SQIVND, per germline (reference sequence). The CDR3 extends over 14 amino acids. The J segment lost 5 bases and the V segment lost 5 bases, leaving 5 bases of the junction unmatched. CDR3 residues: CASSDGTGVTEAFF. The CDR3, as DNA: TGTGCCAGTAGTGACGGGACAGGGGTTACTGAAGCTTTCTTT.

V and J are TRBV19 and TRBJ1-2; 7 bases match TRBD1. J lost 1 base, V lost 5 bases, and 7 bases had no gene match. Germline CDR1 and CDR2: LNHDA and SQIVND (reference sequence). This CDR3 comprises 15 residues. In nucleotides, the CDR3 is TGTGCCAGTAGTGTTGTGGGACAGAATAACTATGGCTACACCTTC. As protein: CASSVVGQNNYGYTF.

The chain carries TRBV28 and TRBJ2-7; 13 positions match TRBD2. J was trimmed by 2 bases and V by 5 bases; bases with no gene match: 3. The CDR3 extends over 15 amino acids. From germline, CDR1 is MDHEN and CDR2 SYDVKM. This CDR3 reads CASSQGLAGPYEQYF. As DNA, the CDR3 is TGTGCCAGCAGTCAGGGACTAGCGGGACCCTACGAGCAGTACTTC.

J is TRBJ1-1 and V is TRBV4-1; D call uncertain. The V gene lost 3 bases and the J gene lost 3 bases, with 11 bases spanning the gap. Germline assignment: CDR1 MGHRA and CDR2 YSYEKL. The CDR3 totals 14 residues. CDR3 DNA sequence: TGCGCCAGCAGCCAGAGGGTCGGGGACACTGAAGCTTTCTTT. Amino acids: CASSQRVGDTEAFF.

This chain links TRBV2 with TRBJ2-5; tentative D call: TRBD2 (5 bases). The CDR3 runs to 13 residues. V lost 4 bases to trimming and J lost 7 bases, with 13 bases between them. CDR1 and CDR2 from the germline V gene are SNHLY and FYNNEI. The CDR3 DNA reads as TGTGCCAGCAGTGGACGGACTGAGGGGACCCAGTACTTC. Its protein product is CASSGRTEGTQYF. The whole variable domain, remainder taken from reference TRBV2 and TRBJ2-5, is EPEVTQTPSHQVTQMGQEVILRCVPISNHLYFYWYRQILGQKVEFLVSFYNNEISEKSEIFDDQFSVERPDGSNFTLKIRSTKLEDSAMYFCASSGRTEGTQYFGPGTRLLVL.

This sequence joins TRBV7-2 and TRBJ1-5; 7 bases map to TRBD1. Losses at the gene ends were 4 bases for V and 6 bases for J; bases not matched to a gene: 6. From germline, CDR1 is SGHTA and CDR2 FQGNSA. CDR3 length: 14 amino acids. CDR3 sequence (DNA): TGTGCCAGCAGCTACCACACAGGGGCTCAGCCCCAGCATTTT. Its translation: CASSYHTGAQPQHF.

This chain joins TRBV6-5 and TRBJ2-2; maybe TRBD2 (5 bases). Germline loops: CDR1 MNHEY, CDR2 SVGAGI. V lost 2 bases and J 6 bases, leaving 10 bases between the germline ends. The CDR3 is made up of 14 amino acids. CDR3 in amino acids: CASSYEGTPGELFF. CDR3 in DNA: TGTGCCAGCAGTTACGAGGGTACCCCCGGGGAGCTGTTTTTT.

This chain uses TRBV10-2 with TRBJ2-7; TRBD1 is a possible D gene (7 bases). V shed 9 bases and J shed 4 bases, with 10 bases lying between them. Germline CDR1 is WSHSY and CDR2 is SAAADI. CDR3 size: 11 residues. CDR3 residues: CASQGGYEQYF. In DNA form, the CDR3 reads TGCGCCAGTCAGGGGGGTTACGAGCAGTACTTC.

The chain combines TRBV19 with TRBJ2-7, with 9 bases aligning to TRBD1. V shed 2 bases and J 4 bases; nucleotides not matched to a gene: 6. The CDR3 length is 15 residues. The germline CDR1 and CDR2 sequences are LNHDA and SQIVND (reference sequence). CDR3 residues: CASSILGQGQYEQYF. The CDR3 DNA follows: TGTGCCAGTAGTATACTAGGACAGGGGCAATACGAGCAGTACTTC.

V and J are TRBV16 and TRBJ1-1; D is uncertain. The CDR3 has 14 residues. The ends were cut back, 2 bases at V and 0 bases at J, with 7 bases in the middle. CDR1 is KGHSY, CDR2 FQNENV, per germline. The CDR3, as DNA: TGTGCCAGCAGCCAAAGAACGGTGAACACTGAAGCTTTCTTT. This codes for CASSQRTVNTEAFF.